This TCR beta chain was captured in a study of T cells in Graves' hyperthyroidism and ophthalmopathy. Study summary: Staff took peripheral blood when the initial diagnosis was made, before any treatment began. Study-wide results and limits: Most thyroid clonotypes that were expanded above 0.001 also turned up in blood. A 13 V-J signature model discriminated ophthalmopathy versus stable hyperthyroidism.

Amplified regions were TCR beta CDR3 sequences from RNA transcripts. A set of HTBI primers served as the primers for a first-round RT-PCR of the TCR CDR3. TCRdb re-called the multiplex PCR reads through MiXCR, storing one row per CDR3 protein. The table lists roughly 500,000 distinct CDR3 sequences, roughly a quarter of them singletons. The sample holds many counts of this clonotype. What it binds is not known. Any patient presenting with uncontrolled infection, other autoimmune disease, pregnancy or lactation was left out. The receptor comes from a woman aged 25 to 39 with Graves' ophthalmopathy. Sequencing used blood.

CDR3 in DNA: TGTGCCAGCAGTTTGGGACAGGGTAGGTTTCAGCCCCAGCATTTT. Translated, it gives CASSLGQGRFQPQHF. The genes are TRBV27 and TRBJ1-5, with TRBD1 matching over 9 bases. V was pared by 3 bases and J by 6 bases, with 6 bases of the junction left unmatched. Germline CDR1 reads MNHEY; CDR2 reads SMNVEV (reference sequence). The CDR3 loop spans 15 amino acids.